This note documents a single TCR beta chain sequence. Antigen specificity is unknown. This sample was taken from a study of CD8 T cells in Susac syndrome. With random hexamers, reverse transcription was performed on about 0.5 to 1 ug of RNA. Amplification of the TCR beta CDR3 was carried out by immunoSEQ multiplex PCR, which spanned a total of 54 Vbeta and 13 Jbeta segments. TCRdb reprocessed the immunoSEQ multiplex PCR reads via MiXCR and lists one record per CDR3 protein. The sample holds about 210,000 distinct CDR3 sequences, roughly 96% seen once. The T cells that were sequenced for TCR beta were CD8+ and CD4+ cells from blood. While CD8+ and CD4+ T cells were isolated negatively, TEMRA cells were enriched by FACS. Notes on the study in general: Only a relatively small number of individuals were included in the TCR sequencing and HLA analysis.

From germline, CDR1 is KGHSH and CDR2 LQKENI. V gave up 3 bases and J gave up 0 bases, with 9 bases separating them. The CDR3 spans 15 residues. V and J are TRBV18 and TRBJ1-5; D unresolved. The sample taken for sequencing was CD4+ T cells from PBMCs. This sequence was found in a human donor with multiple sclerosis. CDR3 sequence reads: CASSPPGSSNQPQHF. DNA of the CDR3: TGTGCCAGCTCACCGCCGGGGAGTAGCAATCAGCCCCAGCATTTT.